One sample yielded the 21 T cell receptor beta chains listed below, sequenced in a study of low-dose radiotherapy and immunotherapy resistance in tumors. TRAV- and TRBV-specific primers were used for first-strand cDNA, which covered alpha and beta chains. TCR amplification ran 15 to 25 PCR cycles using constant-region and V-primer adapter primers. TCRdb called the reads again in MiXCR, with one record for every CDR3 protein. The sample comprises 12,000 or so distinct CDR3 sequences, roughly four fifths of which are singletons, and roughly 3.1% rests with the top ten. These receptors were collected from a human donor with advanced metastatic prostate, ovarian, gallbladder or colorectal cancer (not recorded which). This table probably holds off-target reads from a library built for another chain.

The rearrangement links TRBV7-9 to TRBJ2-7; the match to TRBD1 covers 8 bases. The ends lost 5 bases at V and 5 bases at J; junction bases unmatched: 8. The V gene's germline CDR1 is SEHNR and CDR2 FQNEAQ (reference sequence). CDR3 length: 14 amino acids. CDR3 in amino acids: CASSRDRTVHEQYF. The CDR3 nucleotides are TGTGCCAGCAGCCGGGACAGGACAGTCCACGAGCAGTACTTC.

V is TRBV12-3 or TRBV12-4 and J is TRBJ2-5; D remains unclear. The CDR3 totals 15 residues. Trimming removed 5 bases at V and 2 bases at J, with 15 bases between. CDR3 sequence: CASSSPLLVQETQYF. CDR3 nucleotide sequence: TGTGCCAGCAGTAGTCCTCTGTTGGTGCAAGAGACCCAGTACTTC.

The chain has TRBV28 and TRBJ1-2; perhaps TRBD1 as D (6 bases). This CDR3 comprises 13 residues. From germline, CDR1 is MDHEN and CDR2 SYDVKM. The V gene lost 4 bases and the J gene lost 4 bases, with 10 bases spanning the gap. In DNA, the CDR3 is TGTGCCAGCAGTTCGACAGGAGGCTATGGCTACACCTTC. It is translated as CASSSTGGYGYTF.

J is TRBJ1-1 and V is TRBV5-1; D is unresolved. V lost 2 bases and J lost 4, with 9 bases in between. This CDR3 contains 13 residues. The germline V gene has CDR1 SGHRS and CDR2 YFSETQ. CDR3: CASSFGGGTEAFF. The CDR3 nucleotides are TGCGCCAGCAGCTTCGGTGGCGGCACTGAAGCTTTCTTT.

The chain combines TRBV7-2 with TRBJ1-4; D uncertain. Trimming took off 5 bases at V and 10 bases at J, with 17 bases between the two ends. The CDR3 totals 14 residues. From germline, CDR1 is SGHTA and CDR2 FQGNSA. The CDR3 reads CASSIKAGVGKLFF. For the CDR3, the DNA is TGTGCCAGCAGCATCAAAGCCGGGGTTGGAAAACTGTTTTTT.

This chain joins TRBV4-3 and TRBJ2-1, with TRBD2 as a possible D gene (5 bases). V dropped 0 bases and J dropped 9 bases, with 24 bases sitting between them. Germline CDR1 reads LGHNA; CDR2 reads YSLEER. The CDR3 has 18 amino acids. This chain's CDR3 is CASSQDSLGADYSSEQFF. CDR3 nucleotide sequence: TGCGCCAGCAGCCAAGATTCGTTGGGTGCCGACTATTCCAGTGAGCAGTTCTTC.

The J gene is TRBJ2-3, the V gene TRBV15; D perhaps matches TRBD1 (6 bases). Germline CDR1 LNHNV, CDR2 YYDKDF (reference sequence). The V end lost 3 bases, the J end lost 0 bases, and 13 bases lay between the germline ends. This CDR3 contains 16 residues. The CDR3 sequence is CATSSGQRLSTDTQYF. Written as DNA, the CDR3 is TGTGCCACCAGCAGCGGACAGCGACTTAGCACAGATACGCAGTATTTT.

The chain recombines TRBV12-3 or TRBV12-4 with TRBJ2-5; 8 bases are a match to TRBD2. The CDR3 totals 14 residues. Germline trimming cut 5 bases from V and 4 bases from J; bases unmatched to any gene: 6. The CDR3 loop is CASSPGGGLETQYF. CDR3 sequence (DNA): TGTGCCAGCAGTCCTGGCGGGGGGTTAGAGACCCAGTACTTC.

The V gene is TRBV6-1, the J gene TRBJ1-2, with D unresolved. The V end was cut by 6 bases, the J end by 1 base, with 6 bases between. The germline CDR1 and CDR2 sequences are MNHNS and SASEGT. This CDR3 spans 12 amino acids. This chain's CDR3 is CASSQINYGYTF. The CDR3 DNA is TGTGCCAGCAGCCAGATTAACTATGGCTACACCTTC.

This chain joins TRBV28 and TRBJ1-5; tentatively, D is TRBD1 (5 bases). Germline CDR1 is MDHEN and CDR2 is SYDVKM. The CDR3 runs 15 residues. Between the trimmed V and J ends, which lost 2 bases and 4 bases, there was a span of 12 bases. DNA of the CDR3: TGTGCCAGCAGTTTAGAGGGACTCTGGAATCAGCCCCAGCATTTT. This codes for CASSLEGLWNQPQHF.

The chain carries TRBV11-2 and TRBJ1-1; D is undetermined. Trimming cost V 5 bases and J 5 bases, with 24 bases left between them. This CDR3 comprises 17 residues. The germline V gene encodes CDR1 SGHAT and CDR2 FQNNGV. The CDR3 protein is CASSDAAEPLAATEAFF. CDR3 bases: TGTGCCAGCAGCGACGCTGCCGAGCCGCTAGCAGCGACTGAAGCTTTCTTT.

The rearrangement links TRBV4-1 to TRBJ2-5, with 7 positions matching TRBD1. The V and J ends lost 1 base and 6 bases, in that order; junction bases with no gene match: 5. This CDR3 spans 14 amino acids. Germline lookup yields CDR1 MGHRA and CDR2 YSYEKL. This chain's CDR3 is CASSQGTGTKTQYF. The CDR3 region has the DNA TGCGCCAGCAGCCAAGGGACAGGTACGAAGACCCAGTACTTC.

This clonotype has only a few counts. The chain couples TRBV4-3 to TRBJ2-3, with unresolved D. From germline, CDR1 is LGHNA and CDR2 YSLEER. V lost 0 bases to trimming and J lost 0 bases, with 7 bases between them. The CDR3 length is 15 residues. The CDR3 reads CASSQDWRSTDTQYF. As DNA, the CDR3 is TGCGCCAGCAGCCAAGACTGGCGTAGCACAGATACGCAGTATTTT.

The chain uses TRBV29-1 and TRBJ1-1, with D possibly TRBD1 on 5 matching bases. V lost 6 bases to trimming and J lost 1 base, with 9 bases between them. Germline lookup yields CDR1 SQVTM and CDR2 ANQGSEA. The CDR3 spans 12 residues. CDR3 protein: CSVLQGNTEAFF. In nucleotides, the CDR3 is TGCAGCGTCCTTCAGGGGAACACTGAAGCTTTCTTT.

This clonotype was observed a handful of times. CDR3 amino acids: CASSPFGGFGGELFF. Written as DNA, the CDR3 is TGTGCCAGCAGCCCTTTCGGGGGTTTCGGCGGGGAGCTGTTTTTT. The genes are TRBV11-2 and TRBJ2-2; D is perhaps TRBD2 (6 bases). The V end was cut by 5 bases, the J end by 7 bases, with 17 bases between. The CDR3 is made up of 15 amino acids. The germline V gene has CDR1 SGHAT and CDR2 FQNNGV.

The V gene is TRBV28, the J gene TRBJ2-7, with D hard to call. The CDR3 is 13 amino acids. Germline V gene lookup returns CDR1 MDHEN and CDR2 SYDVKM. Trimming took 9 bases from V and 2 from J, leaving 14 bases between them. CDR3 coding DNA: TGTGCCAGTAGAGTAGGCCAAACCTACGAGCAGTACTTC. Protein: CASRVGQTYEQYF.

This chain joins TRBV29-1 and TRBJ2-3; TRBD2 matches 9 bases. J lost 4 bases, V lost 6 bases, and 8 bases had no gene match. There are 14 residues in the CDR3. CDR1 is SQVTM and CDR2 is ANQGSEA in the germline V gene. In DNA form, the CDR3 reads TGCAGCGTAATAGCGGGAGCCGCGGCAGATACGCAGTATTTT. Translation: CSVIAGAAADTQYF.

The rearrangement joins TRBV10-3 to TRBJ2-1, with 10 positions matching TRBD2. Germline V gene lookup returns CDR1 ENHRY and CDR2 SYGVKD. The CDR3 is 16 residues long. Losses at the gene ends were 2 bases for V and 5 bases for J; bases not matched to a gene: 6. CDR3 coding DNA: TGTGCCATCAGTGAGCAGCCAGCGGGAGGGAACAATGAGCAGTTCTTC. It is translated as CAISEQPAGGNNEQFF.

This clonotype has just a few counts. The chain employs TRBV23-1 and TRBJ2-6; D not resolved. TRBV23-1 is labeled an ORF, and its function is uncertain. The CDR3 loop spans 18 amino acids. The V end was cut by 4 bases, the J end by 4 bases, with 20 bases between. The CDR3 region is CASSRPARRTSGANVLTF. The DNA of the CDR3 is TGCGCCAGCAGTCGTCCAGCGAGAAGAACCTCCGGGGCCAACGTCCTGACTTTC.

This clonotype was seen a few times. The V call is TRBV29-1, the J call TRBJ2-5, with D perhaps matching TRBD2 (6 bases). V gave up 7 bases and J gave up 2 bases, with 14 bases separating them. The CDR3 runs 13 residues. The germline gives CDR1 SQVTM, CDR2 ANQGSEA. Written as DNA, the CDR3 is TGCAGCGGCGGGGCAGCCTCACAAGAGACCCAGTACTTC. Its translation is CSGGAASQETQYF. Combining the CDR3 with reference TRBV29-1 and TRBJ2-5 gives the whole variable domain SAVISQKPSRDICQRGTSLTIQCQVDSQVTMMFWYRQQPGQSLTLIATANQGSEATYESGFVIDKFPISRPNLTFSTLTVSNMSPEDSSIYLCSGGAASQETQYFGPGTRLLVL.

This clonotype was seen once. The genes are TRBV10-3 and TRBJ1-1; perhaps TRBD1 as D (5 bases). Germline V gene lookup returns CDR1 ENHRY and CDR2 SYGVKD. Trimming took 2 bases from V and 5 from J, leaving 12 bases between them. This CDR3 comprises 14 residues. The chain's CDR3 is CAISEVQGTTEAFF. The CDR3 bases are TGTGCCATCAGTGAGGTGCAGGGTACGACTGAAGCTTTCTTT.